These T cell receptor beta chains were read from a single sample in a study of regulatory T cells in long-lasting Graves disease. MiXCR, applied by TCRdb to the multiplex PCR reads, yields one record per CDR3 protein. The sample consists of 430,000 or so distinct CDR3 sequences, around 20% of them appearing once. Sequencing was performed on peripheral blood mononuclear cells (PBMCs), taken when the disease was refractory, from a patient treated with antithyroid drugs. All receptors derive from a female donor with Graves disease. The conserved cysteine and the conserved F or W are not part of the CDR3 here.

cdr3_aa v_call cdr3_length j_call
ASSPRAGDRTEAF TRBV18 13 TRBJ1-1
ASSSSPTSLEETQY TRBV11-2 14 TRBJ2-5
ASSPDRDGTDTQY TRBV12-3/TRBV12-4 13 TRBJ2-3
ATQKGLAGDGYEQY TRBV12-3/TRBV12-4 14 TRBJ2-7
ASSPEREPYEQY TRBV28 12 TRBJ2-7
ASGRTGPQGTGELF TRBV12-3/TRBV12-4 14 TRBJ2-2
ASTILGANGELF TRBV28 12 TRBJ2-2
ASSFQAGMNEQY TRBV28 12 TRBJ2-7
AWSVLGGVPAEAF TRBV30 13 TRBJ1-1
ASIRRGNQPQH TRBV28 11 TRBJ1-5
ASSPTLQGSGEQF TRBV18 13 TRBJ2-1
ASSRSGTEAF TRBV19 10 TRBJ1-1
ASSLYIQGQSYNEQF TRBV5-1 15 TRBJ2-1
ASSLSTENIQY TRBV5-5 11 TRBJ2-4
ASRALAYEQH TRBV6-2/TRBV6-3 10 TRBJ2-7
ASTNQAGQPQH TRBV28 11 TRBJ1-5
ASSFAVLTYEQC TRBV12-3/TRBV12-4 12 TRBJ2-7
ASSERTSGSLNEQF TRBV4-1 14 TRBJ2-1
ASSRVGQGNNSPLH TRBV3-1 14 TRBJ1-6
ASRTEDQETQY TRBV7-7 11 TRBJ2-5
SVARTSGGNEQF TRBV29-1 12 TRBJ2-1
ASSSGTGVGYT TRBV6-1 11 TRBJ1-2
ASSHPPAGGSEAF TRBV9 13 TRBJ1-1
ASSDRPNTEAF TRBV13 11 TRBJ1-1
ASSTRTSGSRELF TRBV19 13 TRBJ2-2
ATTFSESREQY TRBV10-3 11 TRBJ2-7
ASSLRRGAQY TRBV6-1 10 TRBJ2-5
ASSQTPQGVYEQY TRBV3-1 13 TRBJ2-7
ASRSLSGHFYEQY TRBV2 13 TRBJ2-7
AISESMETQY TRBV10-3 10 TRBJ2-5
ASSHGRWVSTDTQY TRBV6-1 14 TRBJ2-3
ASSLGLLAYEQY TRBV11-2 12 TRBJ2-7
ASRPGTTGANVLT TRBV12-3/TRBV12-4 13 TRBJ2-6
ASSPGNQPQH TRBV2 10 TRBJ1-5
SVAGTSGRGYEQY TRBV29-1 13 TRBJ2-7
ASSWDRAGEQY TRBV5-6 11 TRBJ2-7
ASSQYGAGGLNTGELF TRBV4-1 16 TRBJ2-2
ASSQERYKAGWHGYT TRBV4-1 15 TRBJ1-2
ASSNPAGTGKY TRBV6-1 11 TRBJ2-4
ASSESARGLKETQY TRBV25-1 14 TRBJ2-5
ASIGQGTIYEQY TRBV28 12 TRBJ2-7
ASSQVGGNTEAF TRBV14 12 TRBJ1-1
ASSQSASTNEKLF TRBV5-1 13 TRBJ1-4
ASSLAGENTGELF TRBV28 13 TRBJ2-2
AWSVGGSEF TRBV30 9 TRBJ2-4
ASSLDRAYSGNTIY TRBV28 14 TRBJ1-3
SGQGADGYT TRBV29-1 9 TRBJ1-2
ATSTAGQGRFEQY TRBV15 13 TRBJ2-7
SAQRTGSNSPLH TRBV20-1 12 TRBJ1-6
ASTGSGSVSTGELF TRBV27 14 TRBJ2-2
SAALSGRYEQY TRBV20-1 11 TRBJ2-7
ASGKESNTDTQY TRBV5-1 12 TRBJ2-3
ASRKIWTGNEQF TRBV27 12 TRBJ2-1
ASSAVVRDTEAF TRBV9 12 TRBJ1-1